This T cell receptor beta chain was identified in a study of beta chain features in type 1 diabetes. Isolated RNA was reverse transcribed in full, so expressed TCRB transcripts were sequenced. Measured with immunoSEQ multiplex PCR; TCRdb has only the in-frame clones, and not every one. The sample holds about 250,000 clones, around an eighth seen once. CD4+ naive, central memory, regulatory and stem cell-like memory subsets were isolated by sorting on CD45RO/CCR7/CD25/CD127/CD95/CD27. This clone was seen only a few times. The V gene's germline CDR1 is SGHAT and CDR2 FQNNGV. The V end was cut by 3 bases, the J end by 1 base, with 8 bases between. This CDR3 is 14 amino acids long.

The receptor comes from a woman between 40 and 50 years old in good health. Material: naive CD4+ T cells from blood. This chain joins TRBV11-2 and TRBJ2-3; D is unresolved. Here the CDR3 reads CASSFWAGTDTQYF. CDR3 nucleotide sequence: TGTGCCAGCAGCTTCTGGGCAGGCACAGATACGCAGTATTTT.